This T cell receptor (beta chain) stems from a study of low-dose radiotherapy and immunotherapy resistance in tumors. Study at large: Members of Cohort 2 were treated with 1 Gy per fraction every two weeks; their total was 13 Gy over 26 weeks. Patients received 300 mg of oral aspirin each day across four cycles, commencing on cycle 1 day 1.

Eligible patients had advanced solid tumors lacking tumor-infiltrating lymphocytes. Both TCRalpha and TCRbeta chains were reverse transcribed with V-gene-specific primers. Amplification of TCRs used a constant-region primer and V-primer adapter for around 19 PCR cycles. It was by in vitro transcription that isolated mRNA was amplified. Each CDR3 protein is one row after TCRdb ran MiXCR on the reads. The sample carries 11,000 or so distinct CDR3 sequences, approximately 60% recorded once. The sequence was obtained from a human donor with advanced metastatic prostate, ovarian, gallbladder or colorectal cancer (not recorded which). This table probably holds off-target reads from a library built for another chain.

The CDR3 here is CAISAGVETQYF. As DNA, the CDR3 is TGTGCCATCAGTGCAGGGGTGGAGACCCAGTACTTC. This chain connects TRBV10-3 to TRBJ2-5, with D possibly TRBD1 on 6 matching bases. This CDR3 has 12 residues. Per germline, CDR1 ENHRY and CDR2 SYGVKD. V gave up 4 bases and J gave up 5 bases, with 8 bases separating them.